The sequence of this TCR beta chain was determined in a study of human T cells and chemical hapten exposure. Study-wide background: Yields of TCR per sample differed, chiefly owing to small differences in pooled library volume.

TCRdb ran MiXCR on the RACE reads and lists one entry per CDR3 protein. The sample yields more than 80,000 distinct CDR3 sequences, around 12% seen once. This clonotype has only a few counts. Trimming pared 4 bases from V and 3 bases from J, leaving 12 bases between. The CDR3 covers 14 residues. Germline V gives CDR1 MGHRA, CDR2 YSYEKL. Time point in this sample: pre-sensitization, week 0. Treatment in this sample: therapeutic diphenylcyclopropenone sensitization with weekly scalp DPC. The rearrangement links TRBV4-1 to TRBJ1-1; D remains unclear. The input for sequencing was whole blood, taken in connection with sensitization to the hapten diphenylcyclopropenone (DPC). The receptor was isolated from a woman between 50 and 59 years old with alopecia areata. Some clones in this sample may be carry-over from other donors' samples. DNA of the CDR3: TGCGCCAGCAGCCTCAGGACTCACTACACTGAAGCTTTCTTT. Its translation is CASSLRTHYTEAFF.